These 16 T cell receptor beta chains were all obtained from the same sample, sequenced in a study of cytomegalovirus exposure and HLA in healthy donors. The PCR contained 60 Vbeta and 13 Jbeta primers. The method was immunoSEQ multiplex PCR; TCRdb's version includes in-frame clones alone and lacks a portion of them. Of around 140,000 clones listed, around 77% are singletons. The sample consisted of PBMCs. The receptors were gathered from a male donor in good health and CMV-seropositive.

The chain has TRBV7-9 and TRBJ2-3; D is uncertain. V gave up 1 base and J gave up 0 bases, with 5 bases separating them. CDR3 length: 14 residues. Germline assignment: CDR1 SEHNR and CDR2 FQNEAQ (reference sequence). This CDR3 reads CASSLDSSTDTQYF. The CDR3 region has the DNA TGTGCCAGCAGCTTAGATTCTAGCACAGATACGCAGTATTTT.

CDR3 residues: CASSSNGQGGTEAFF. Here the CDR3 DNA reads TGTGCCAGCAGTTCGAATGGACAGGGTGGTACTGAAGCTTTCTTT. The chain employs TRBV28 and TRBJ1-1; 8 nucleotides match TRBD1. The CDR3 is 15 amino acids. The J segment lost 5 bases and the V segment lost 4 bases, leaving 9 bases of the junction unmatched. Per germline, CDR1 MDHEN and CDR2 SYDVKM.

The rearrangement joins TRBV2 to TRBJ1-1, with D uncertain. V dropped 0 bases and J dropped 1 base, with 6 bases sitting between them. Germline CDR1 and CDR2: SNHLY and FYNNEI. This CDR3 spans 14 amino acids. The CDR3 is CASSEARTNTEAFF. The CDR3, as DNA: TGTGCCAGCAGTGAAGCCAGAACGAACACTGAAGCTTTCTTT.

This clone was observed a handful of times. The chain is built from TRBV7-9 and TRBJ2-2; 11 bases are shared with TRBD2. CDR1 and CDR2 from the germline V gene are SEHNR and FQNEAQ (reference sequence). The V and J ends lost 5 bases and 9 bases, in that order; junction bases with no gene match: 5. The CDR3 has 14 amino acids. The DNA for the CDR3 is TGTGCCAGCAGCCCCACTAGCGGGGGTCGGGAGCTGTTTTTT. Encoded protein: CASSPTSGGRELFF.

Turning to this clone: This same CDR3 is encoded by further DNA sequences in the sample. This chain connects TRBV28 to TRBJ1-5, with unresolved D. V shed 3 bases and J shed 0 bases, with 6 bases lying between them. In germline, CDR1 is MDHEN, CDR2 SYDVKM. This CDR3 comprises 14 residues. Here the CDR3 DNA reads TGTGCCAGCAGTTTTGGAGGTAGCAATCAGCCCCAGCATTTT. This translates into CASSFGGSNQPQHF. The full variable domain, in which reference TRBV28 and TRBJ1-5 provide the parts outside the CDR3, is DVKVTQSSRYLVKRTGEKVFLECVQDMDHENMFWYRQDPGLGLRLIYFSYDVKMKEKGDIPEGYSVSREKKERFSLILESASTNQTSMYLCASSFGGSNQPQHFGDGTRLSIL.

The V gene is TRBV28, the J gene TRBJ1-1; D remains ambiguous. Per germline, CDR1 MDHEN and CDR2 SYDVKM. The CDR3 covers 14 residues. Trimming stripped 3 bases from V and 3 bases from J, with 11 bases between. DNA of the CDR3: TGTGCCAGCAGTTTGAGTGAGGGATACACTGAAGCTTTCTTT. Amino acids: CASSLSEGYTEAFF. The whole variable domain, remainder taken from reference TRBV28 and TRBJ1-1, is DVKVTQSSRYLVKRTGEKVFLECVQDMDHENMFWYRQDPGLGLRLIYFSYDVKMKEKGDIPEGYSVSREKKERFSLILESASTNQTSMYLCASSLSEGYTEAFFGQGTRLTVV.

The chain is built from TRBV5-1 and TRBJ1-1; possibly TRBD1 for D (6 bases). The length of the CDR3 is 16 residues. Germline V CDR1 and CDR2: SGHRS, YFSETQ. V was clipped by 0 bases and J by 1 base, with 13 bases between them. DNA of the CDR3: TGCGCCAGCAGCTTGGGACGGGGGGCCGGGAACACTGAAGCTTTCTTT. Its protein is CASSLGRGAGNTEAFF.

The genes are TRBV10-3 and TRBJ2-2; no firm D call. CDR3 length equals 12 residues. Germline loops: CDR1 ENHRY, CDR2 SYGVKD. Trimming removed 8 bases from V and 4 bases from J, with 8 bases in between. This CDR3 is CAISPGTGELFF. The CDR3 DNA sequence: TGTGCCATCTCGCCGGGCACCGGGGAGCTGTTTTTT.

The chain carries TRBV4-2 and TRBJ1-5; D not certain. CDR1 is LGHNA and CDR2 is YNFKEQ in the germline V gene. The CDR3 contains 14 residues. V dropped 5 bases and J dropped 9 bases, with 17 bases sitting between them. This CDR3 reads CASSDGVGSGPQHF. CDR3 DNA: TGTGCCAGCAGCGACGGGGTCGGGTCTGGGCCCCAGCATTTT.

This rearrangement joins TRBV19 to TRBJ1-1; D might be TRBD1 (5 bases). Trimming removed 9 bases from V and 2 bases from J, with 16 bases in between. CDR1 is LNHDA, CDR2 SQIVND, per germline (reference sequence). The CDR3 runs to 14 residues. The CDR3 here is CASLDRGFNTEAFF. CDR3 coding DNA: TGTGCCAGCCTCGATAGGGGATTTAACACTGAAGCTTTCTTT. The entire variable domain, with the rest obtained from reference TRBV19 and TRBJ1-1, is as follows: DGGITQSPKYLFRKEGQNVTLSCEQNLNHDAMYWYRQDPGQGLRLIYYSQIVNDFQKGDIAEGYSVSREKKESFPLTVTSAQKNPTAFYLCASLDRGFNTEAFFGQGTRLTVV.

This clone has more than one count but fewer than ten. The chain joins TRBV7-8 to TRBJ2-7, with a tentative D call TRBD1 (6 bases). Trimming shortened V by 1 base and J by 4 bases, and 20 bases separated the two germline ends. CDR1 is SGHVS, CDR2 FQNEAQ, per germline. The CDR3 has 17 residues. Here the CDR3 reads CASSLEVTGTRDYEQYF. The CDR3 DNA follows: TGTGCCAGCAGCTTAGAGGTGACCGGGACAAGGGATTACGAGCAGTACTTC.

This clone turned up a few times. The chain couples TRBV2 to TRBJ2-3, with 7 bases matching TRBD2. Germline CDR1 reads SNHLY; CDR2 reads FYNNEI. This CDR3 has 15 residues. The junction had 6 bases not matched to a gene; V was cut back by 3 bases and J by 3 bases. The CDR3, as DNA: TGTGCCAGCAGTGATCTAGGACTAGGGACAGATACGCAGTATTTT. It translates to CASSDLGLGTDTQYF. Combining the CDR3 with reference TRBV2 and TRBJ2-3 gives the whole variable domain EPEVTQTPSHQVTQMGQEVILRCVPISNHLYFYWYRQILGQKVEFLVSFYNNEISEKSEIFDDQFSVERPDGSNFTLKIRSTKLEDSAMYFCASSDLGLGTDTQYFGPGTRLTVL.

The rearrangement uses TRBV18 and TRBJ1-1, with a tentative D call TRBD1 (5 bases). This CDR3 contains 13 residues. With 2 bases removed from V and 6 bases from J, the gap between germline ends came to 10 bases. Germline V gives CDR1 KGHSH, CDR2 LQKENI. DNA for the CDR3: TGTGCCAGCTCACCAATGGGGGGGTCTGAAGCTTTCTTT. Translation: CASSPMGGSEAFF.

The V gene is TRBV6-5, the J gene TRBJ1-2; TRBD1 agrees at 8 bases. There are 14 residues in the CDR3. J lost 5 bases, V lost 2 bases, and 4 bases had no gene match. Per the germline V gene, CDR1 is MNHEY and CDR2 is SVGAGI. The CDR3 region is CASSYVTGEYGYTF. The CDR3 DNA reads TGTGCCAGCAGTTACGTGACAGGGGAATATGGCTACACCTTC.

For the CDR3, the DNA is TGTGCCAGCAGCTTAAAGCCGACAGGGGAAACTTTTAACTATGGCTACACCTTC. Protein sequence: CASSLKPTGETFNYGYTF. The genes are TRBV7-9 and TRBJ1-2, with TRBD1 identical over 8 bases. Trimming took 2 bases from V and 1 from J; bases not matched to a gene: 12. Germline V gene data show CDR1 as SEHNR and CDR2 as FQNEAQ (reference sequence). There are 18 residues in the CDR3.

This clone turned up a few times. This sequence joins TRBV2 and TRBJ2-7; TRBD2 agrees at 10 bases. The CDR3 is made up of 17 amino acids. Germline CDR1 and CDR2: SNHLY and FYNNEI. V dropped 6 bases and J dropped 0; count of bases not matched to a gene: 11. The DNA of the CDR3 is TGTGCCAGCAGCGGGCCTAGCGGGGGCCTTACCTCCTACGAGCAGTACTTC. It codes for CASSGPSGGLTSYEQYF.